This T cell receptor beta chain appears in the sequencing data of a study of T cell responses to AZD1222 COVID-19 vaccine. Overall study findings and caveats: No repertoire was sampled before or during the peak T cell response, only after it.

Samples with a second dose at about 4 or about 12 weeks were pooled together. This CDR3 spans 14 amino acids. Per germline, CDR1 SGHTS and CDR2 YDEGEE. V lost 1 base to trimming and J lost 0 bases, with 7 bases between them. TCRdb's copy holds only in-frame clones and misses some; the assay was immunoSEQ multiplex PCR. The data hold roughly 77,000 clones, with under 95% observed a single time. With respect to this clone: Its antigen is as yet unknown.

Sequencing used peripheral blood, obtained 28 days after the second AZD1222 dose. The chain employs TRBV5-8 and TRBJ2-5; D is unclear. This sequence was found in an adult who received the AZD1222 COVID-19 vaccine. CDR3 nucleotide sequence: TGTGCCAGCAGCTTGCGCCAGGACCAAGAGACCCAGTACTTC. This gives the protein CASSLRQDQETQYF.